The T cell receptor (beta chain) under discussion was sequenced for a study of T cells in tumors after PD-1 blockade. About the study: Daily vismodegib 150 mg continued in a subset of anti-PD-1-treated patients. Peripheral blood samples averaged 36,536 unique clonotypes and about 110,000 templates.

Study observations and caveats: Peripheral recruitment is suggested, as some novel exhausted tumor clones were in pre-treatment blood.

The data were produced by immunoSEQ multiplex PCR, yet TCRdb's version contains in-frame clones alone and is incomplete. The sample has more than 40,000 clones, over 75% seen once. In germline, CDR1 is MNHNY, CDR2 SVGAGI (reference sequence). Trimming pared 6 bases from V and 11 bases from J, leaving 13 bases between. The CDR3 extends over 11 amino acids. A word on this clone: The antigen remains undetermined.

This sequence was found in a human donor with basal cell carcinoma. The sample was PBMCs, taken before anti-PD-1 treatment. The chain carries TRBV6-6 and TRBJ1-1; no clear D. The CDR3 loop reads CASRLDVGAFF. CDR3 bases: TGTGCCAGCAGATTAGACGTCGGGGCTTTCTTT.